Below are 19 T cell receptor beta chains sequenced from a single sample in a study of STAT5B mutations in CD4+ large granular lymphocyte leukemia. Data came from immunoSEQ multiplex PCR; TCRdb stores just in-frame clones and leaves some out. The profile shows tens of thousands of clones, 74% of them singletons. Sequencing used CD4+ T cells from blood buffy coats. The receptors derive from a human donor in good health.

This clone occurred a few times. The J gene is TRBJ2-2, the V gene TRBV30; TRBD1 is a possible D gene (6 bases). The CDR3 is 16 residues long. The V end lost 3 bases, the J end lost 2 bases, and 16 bases lay between the germline ends. Germline V CDR1 and CDR2: GTSNPN, SVGIG (reference sequence). CDR3 sequence (DNA): TGTGCCTGGAGAAGCCCCGGGACACTCAACACCGGGGAGCTGTTTTTT. Its translation is CAWRSPGTLNTGELFF. Full variable domain (rest looked up from reference TRBV30 and TRBJ2-2): SQTIHQWPATLVQPVGSPLSLECTVEGTSNPNLYWYRQAAGRGLQLLFYSVGIGQISSEVPQNLSASRPQDRQFILSSKKLLLSDSGFYLCAWRSPGTLNTGELFFGEGSRLTVL.

The rearrangement uses TRBV6-6 and TRBJ1-5; D is unresolved. The CDR3 has 12 amino acids. Germline loops: CDR1 MNHNY, CDR2 SVGAGI (reference sequence). V shed 0 bases and J shed 5 bases, with 2 bases lying between them. CDR3 residues: CASSYSDQPQHF. DNA for the CDR3: TGTGCCAGCAGTTACTCGGATCAGCCCCAGCATTTT.

The chain joins TRBV18 to TRBJ1-3; TRBD1 matches at 8 bases. V shed 5 bases and J 2 bases; nucleotides not matched to a gene: 8. The CDR3 is 16 amino acids. CDR1 and CDR2 (germline): KGHSH, LQKENI. The CDR3 is CASSKGQGLAGNTIYF. For the CDR3, the DNA is TGTGCCAGCTCAAAAGGACAGGGCCTAGCTGGAAACACCATATATTTT.

This chain joins TRBV2 and TRBJ2-7, with a possible D match to TRBD2 (5 bases). The V end lost 7 bases, the J end lost 0 bases, and 13 bases lay between the germline ends. Germline lookup yields CDR1 SNHLY and CDR2 FYNNEI. The CDR3 spans 14 residues. The CDR3 region has the DNA TGTGCCAGCACCTGGACTTTCCTCTCCTACGAGCAGTACGTC. It codes for CASTWTFLSYEQYV.

The chain is built from TRBV11-2 and TRBJ2-2; unclear D gene. This CDR3 spans 16 amino acids. V lost 1 base, J lost 1 base, and 10 bases lay in between. Germline V gene sequence: CDR1 SGHAT, CDR2 FQNNGV. The CDR3 region has the DNA TGTGCCAGCAGCTTAGTTGCAGGCCTGAACACCGGGGAGCTGTTTTTT. Its translation is CASSLVAGLNTGELFF.

The chain employs TRBV28 and TRBJ1-6, with 11 bases lining up with TRBD1. Germline values: CDR1 MDHEN, CDR2 SYDVKM. This CDR3 spans 18 amino acids. The V and J ends lost 0 bases and 8 bases, in that order; junction bases with no gene match: 9. The CDR3 DNA reads as TGTGCCAGCAGTTTATGGGCCTTGGGACAGGGGGATGATTCACCCCTCCACTTT. This codes for CASSLWALGQGDDSPLHF.

This clone appeared once. For the CDR3, the DNA is TGTGCCAGCAGCTCACAAACAGGGCCCCCATACTTC. This translates into CASSSQTGPPYF. The chain combines TRBV28 with TRBJ2-5, with D perhaps matching TRBD1 (6 bases). Trimming stripped 6 bases from V and 14 bases from J, with 19 bases between. The germline CDR1 and CDR2 sequences are MDHEN and SYDVKM. This CDR3 has 12 amino acids.

The rearrangement links TRBV9 to TRBJ2-7, with 7 bases that match TRBD1. The CDR3 covers 15 residues. In germline, CDR1 is SGDLS, CDR2 YYNGEE. J lost 3 bases, V lost 4 bases, and 10 bases had no gene match. CDR3 loop: CASSLTGANLYEQYF. Here the CDR3 DNA reads TGTGCCAGCAGCCTAACAGGGGCAAATCTCTACGAGCAGTACTTC.

The V gene is TRBV28, the J gene TRBJ2-3; D may correspond to TRBD1 or TRBD2 (5 bases each). The ends were cut back, 5 bases at V and 2 bases at J, with 17 bases in the middle. Per germline, CDR1 MDHEN and CDR2 SYDVKM. The CDR3 spans 16 residues. This CDR3 is CASSPLPGTSTDTQYF. In DNA, the CDR3 is TGTGCCAGCAGTCCCCTCCCCGGGACCTCCACAGATACGCAGTATTTT.

This clone has more than one count but fewer than ten. The rearrangement joins TRBV30 to TRBJ1-2, with TRBD1 matching over 7 bases. The V gene's germline CDR1 is GTSNPN and CDR2 SVGIG (reference sequence). With V trimmed by 2 bases and J by 0 bases, 6 bases remained unmatched. The CDR3 extends over 15 amino acids. CDR3 nucleotides: TGTGCCTGGAGTTCCGGGACAGAAACTAACTATGGCTACACCTTC. This translates into CAWSSGTETNYGYTF.

The table lists this clone with a few counts. V and J are TRBV27 and TRBJ2-3, with D possibly called TRBD1 or TRBD2 (6 bases each). CDR1 MNHEY and CDR2 SMNVEV come from the germline V gene (reference sequence). V dropped 2 bases and J dropped 10 bases, with 10 bases sitting between them. This CDR3 has 12 amino acids. DNA of the CDR3: TGTGCCAGCAGTTTAAGGGGGGATCCGCAGTATTTT. Its protein product is CASSLRGDPQYF.

The rearrangement links TRBV6-5 to TRBJ2-3, with D possibly TRBD1 on 5 matching bases. Germline V CDR1 and CDR2: MNHEY, SVGAGI. Trimming took off 2 bases at V and 6 bases at J, with 12 bases between the two ends. The CDR3 is 14 residues long. As DNA, the CDR3 is TGTGCCAGCAGTTACGCCCCAAGGGGTGATACGCAGTATTTT. Its translation: CASSYAPRGDTQYF.

The chain couples TRBV5-7 to TRBJ1-6, with 10 bases matching TRBD1. TRBV5-7 is an ORF, with its function uncertain. V lost 4 bases, J lost 7 bases, and 11 bases stayed unmatched. This CDR3 has 17 residues. CDR3 bases: TGTGCCAGCAGCCGGGACAGGGGTTGGTTAGACAATTCACCCCTCCACTTT. Its protein is CASSRDRGWLDNSPLHF.

The CDR3: CASSLVWQNTEAFF. CDR3 in DNA: TGTGCCAGCAGCTTAGTGTGGCAGAACACTGAAGCTTTCTTT. The V gene is TRBV7-2, the J gene TRBJ1-1; D gene ambiguous. The CDR3 totals 14 residues. V shed 1 base and J shed 1 base, with 7 bases lying between them. Germline CDR1 and CDR2: SGHTA and FQGNSA.

This clone has just a few counts. The chain links TRBV6-5 to TRBJ2-5; possibly TRBD1 for D (6 bases). V shed 6 bases and J shed 5 bases, with 10 bases lying between them. The CDR3 covers 12 residues. Germline lookup yields CDR1 MNHEY and CDR2 SVGAGI. CDR3 residues: CASRQGSETQYF. As DNA, the CDR3 is TGTGCCAGCAGACAGGGTTCGGAGACCCAGTACTTC.

The J gene is TRBJ2-7, the V gene TRBV5-1, with 10 bases aligning to TRBD1. The V and J ends lost 0 bases and 3 bases, in that order; junction bases with no gene match: 3. CDR1 is SGHRS and CDR2 is YFSETQ in the germline V gene. This CDR3 contains 15 residues. The DNA for the CDR3 is TGCGCCAGCAGCTTGGGGGACAGGGGCAGCTACGAGCAGTACGTC. Translated: CASSLGDRGSYEQYV.

The chain uses TRBV28 and TRBJ1-2; TRBD1 is a possible D gene (6 bases). Trimming took off 8 bases at V and 7 bases at J, with 14 bases between the two ends. The CDR3 is 12 amino acids. Per the germline V gene, CDR1 is MDHEN and CDR2 is SYDVKM. The CDR3 DNA reads as TGTGCCAGCGGCCTCACAGGGTTTGGCTACACCTTC. Residues: CASGLTGFGYTF.

V usage is TRBV7-9 and J usage is TRBJ1-3; D is unclear. Germline values: CDR1 SEHNR, CDR2 FQNEAQ (reference sequence). Trimming left V 0 bases short and J 0 bases short, with 9 bases between. The CDR3 runs to 16 residues. CDR3 in amino acids: CASSLAGSYSGNTIYF. The CDR3 DNA follows: TGTGCCAGCAGCTTAGCGGGGTCCTACTCTGGAAACACCATATATTTT.

This chain connects TRBV30 to TRBJ2-7; tentative D call: TRBD1 (5 bases). Germline V gene lookup returns CDR1 GTSNPN and CDR2 SVGIG (reference sequence). The CDR3 loop spans 12 amino acids. The germline V and J ends were trimmed by 0 bases and 2 bases, with 5 bases remaining between them. The CDR3: CAWSVQAYEQYF. Here the CDR3 DNA reads TGTGCCTGGAGTGTACAGGCCTACGAGCAGTACTTC. The entire variable domain, with the rest obtained from reference TRBV30 and TRBJ2-7, is as follows: SQTIHQWPATLVQPVGSPLSLECTVEGTSNPNLYWYRQAAGRGLQLLFYSVGIGQISSEVPQNLSASRPQDRQFILSSKKLLLSDSGFYLCAWSVQAYEQYFGPGTRLTVT.